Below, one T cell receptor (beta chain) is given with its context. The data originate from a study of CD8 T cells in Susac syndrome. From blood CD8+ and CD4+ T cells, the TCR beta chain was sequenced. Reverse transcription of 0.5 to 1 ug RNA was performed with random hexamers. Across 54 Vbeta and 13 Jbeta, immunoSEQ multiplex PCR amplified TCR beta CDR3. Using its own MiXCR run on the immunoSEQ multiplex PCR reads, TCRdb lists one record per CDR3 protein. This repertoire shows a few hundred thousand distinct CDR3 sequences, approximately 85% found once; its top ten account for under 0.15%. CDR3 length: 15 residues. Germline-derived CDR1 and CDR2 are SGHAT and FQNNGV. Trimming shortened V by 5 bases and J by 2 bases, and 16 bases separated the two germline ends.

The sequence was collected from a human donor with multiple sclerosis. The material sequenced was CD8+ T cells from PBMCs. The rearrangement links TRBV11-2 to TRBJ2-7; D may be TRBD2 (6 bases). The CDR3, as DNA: TGTGCCAGCAGCGCCATGACTAGTCGCACCTACGAGCAGTACTTC. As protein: CASSAMTSRTYEQYF.